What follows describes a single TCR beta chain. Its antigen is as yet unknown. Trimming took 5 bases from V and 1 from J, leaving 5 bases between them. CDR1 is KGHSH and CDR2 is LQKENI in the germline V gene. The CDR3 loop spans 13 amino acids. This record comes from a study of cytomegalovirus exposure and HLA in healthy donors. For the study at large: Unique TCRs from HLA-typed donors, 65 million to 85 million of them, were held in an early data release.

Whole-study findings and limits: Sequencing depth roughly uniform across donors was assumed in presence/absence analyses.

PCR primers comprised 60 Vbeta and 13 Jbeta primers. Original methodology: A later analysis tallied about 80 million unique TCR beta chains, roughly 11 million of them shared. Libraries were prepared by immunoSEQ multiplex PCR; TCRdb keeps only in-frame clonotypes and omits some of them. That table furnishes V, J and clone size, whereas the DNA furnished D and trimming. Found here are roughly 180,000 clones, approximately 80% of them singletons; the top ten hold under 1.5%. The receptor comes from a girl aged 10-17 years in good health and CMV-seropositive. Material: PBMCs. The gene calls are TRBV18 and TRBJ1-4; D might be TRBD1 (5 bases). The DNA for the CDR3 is TGTGCCAGCTCAACAGGAACTAATGAAAAACTGTTTTTT. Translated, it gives CASSTGTNEKLFF.